The next 20 T cell receptor beta chains were all read from a single sample in a study of shared clonotypes between healthy human individuals. The method was immunoSEQ multiplex PCR; TCRdb's version includes in-frame clones alone and lacks a portion of them. The sample carries around 2.1 million clones, roughly 91% recorded once. CD8 cells regarded as naive lacked CD45RO, were positively chosen for CCR7, and omitted terminally differentiated effector memory CD45RA+ cells. The specimen sequenced was naive CD8+ T cells from PBMCs. The receptors originated from a man aged 18 to 30 in good health. Some clones in this sample may be carry-over from other donors' samples.

The CDR3 sequence: CASSLRDRPTSYEQYF. The CDR3, as DNA: TGTGCCAGCAGCTTAAGGGACAGACCTACCTCCTACGAGCAGTACTTC. The rearrangement uses TRBV7-9 and TRBJ2-5; TRBD1 agrees at 7 bases. The end of the DNA is better explained by TRBJ2-7, so the J call may be wrong. Germline loops: CDR1 SEHNR, CDR2 FQNEAQ (reference sequence). The CDR3 covers 16 residues.

V gene TRBV6-5 combines with J gene TRBJ2-2; D is uncertain. The V gene lost 0 bases and the J gene lost 5 bases, with 13 bases spanning the gap. Germline lookup yields CDR1 MNHEY and CDR2 SVGAGI. CDR3 length equals 16 residues. The CDR3 reads CASSYSWDTWTGELFF. In DNA, the CDR3 is TGTGCCAGCAGTTACTCTTGGGATACGTGGACCGGGGAGCTGTTTTTT.

This clone has only one observation. The J gene is TRBJ2-1, the V gene TRBV29-1; 9 bases map to TRBD1. The trim removed 5 bases at V and 6 bases at J, leaving 14 bases unmatched. Germline CDR1 reads SQVTM; CDR2 reads ANQGSEA. The CDR3 runs to 16 residues. This CDR3 is CSVFPPGTGHPNEQFF. The CDR3 DNA reads as TGCAGCGTTTTCCCCCCCGGGACAGGGCACCCCAATGAGCAGTTCTTC.

V is TRBV7-2 and J is TRBJ2-2; unclear D gene. Looked up from germline, CDR1 is SGHTA and CDR2 is FQGNSA. The V end lost 5 bases, the J end lost 3 bases, and 13 bases lay between the germline ends. The CDR3 totals 15 residues. CDR3 protein: CASSLPRVDTGELFF. The CDR3 region has the DNA TGTGCCAGCAGCCTGCCCCGGGTGGACACCGGGGAGCTGTTTTTT. The full variable domain, in which reference TRBV7-2 and TRBJ2-2 provide the parts outside the CDR3, is GAGVSQSPSNKVTEKGKDVELRCDPISGHTALYWYRQSLGQGLEFLIYFQGNSAPDKSGLPSDRFSAERTGGSVSTLTIQRTQQEDSAVYLCASSLPRVDTGELFFGEGSRLTVL.

This clone was observed a few times. V and J are TRBV10-3 and TRBJ2-2; D remains unclear. The CDR3 spans 12 residues. Germline-derived CDR1 and CDR2 are ENHRY and SYGVKD. Trimming took 2 bases from V and 6 from J, leaving 4 bases between them. The CDR3 loop is CAISEPPGELFF. CDR3 sequence (DNA): TGTGCCATCAGTGAGCCACCCGGGGAGCTGTTTTTT.

The J gene is TRBJ2-3, the V gene TRBV7-9, with 8 positions matching TRBD1. There are 16 residues in the CDR3. J was trimmed by 3 bases and V by 5 bases; bases with no gene match: 10. The germline CDR1 and CDR2 sequences are SEHNR and FQNEAQ (reference sequence). The CDR3 sequence: CASSPPVTGATDTQYF. The CDR3 nucleotides read TGTGCCAGCAGCCCCCCCGTGACAGGGGCGACAGATACGCAGTATTTT.

The chain combines TRBV27 with TRBJ2-2; 8 nucleotides align to TRBD2. The germline V gene encodes CDR1 MNHEY and CDR2 SMNVEV (reference sequence). The ends lost 4 bases at V and 5 bases at J; junction bases unmatched: 6. The CDR3 covers 15 residues. The CDR3 DNA sequence: TGTGCCAGCAGTTCAGCGGGAGAAAGTACCGGGGAGCTGTTTTTT. Translated, it gives CASSSAGESTGELFF.

In the case of this clone: Other DNA sequences in the same sample also yield this CDR3. V gene TRBV9 combines with J gene TRBJ2-7; 8 bases fit TRBD2. The length of the CDR3 is 14 residues. The V gene's germline CDR1 is SGDLS and CDR2 YYNGEE. The junction had 5 bases not matched to a gene; V was cut back by 3 bases and J by 3 bases. CDR3 DNA sequence: TGTGCCAGCAGCGCGGGTCTAGCGGGCTACGAGCAGTACTTC. It translates to CASSAGLAGYEQYF.

This clone was recorded once. The chain combines TRBV27 with TRBJ2-7; maybe TRBD1 (5 bases). V dropped 0 bases and J dropped 3 bases, with 18 bases sitting between them. The CDR3 totals 17 residues. Per the germline V gene, CDR1 is MNHEY and CDR2 is SMNVEV (reference sequence). Here the CDR3 DNA reads TGTGCCAGCAGTTTATCGGGGCCTGCGGTCGCTAGCTACGAGCAGTACTTC. This translates into CASSLSGPAVASYEQYF.

The chain couples TRBV5-8 to TRBJ2-2; D possibly matches TRBD1 or TRBD2 (5 bases each). V lost 1 base to trimming and J lost 4 bases, with 14 bases between them. CDR3 length: 16 amino acids. Per germline, CDR1 SGHTS and CDR2 YDEGEE. CDR3 DNA: TGTGCCAGCAGCTTGATCGGGGAAAGGGGCACCGGGGAGCTGTTTTTT. Translating gives CASSLIGERGTGELFF. The full variable domain, in which reference TRBV5-8 and TRBJ2-2 provide the parts outside the CDR3, is EAGVTQSPTHLIKTRGQQATLRCSPISGHTSVYWYQQALGLGLQFLLWYDEGEERNRGNFPPRFSGRQFPNYSSELNVNALELEDSALYLCASSLIGERGTGELFFGEGSRLTVL.

With regard to this clone: This sample includes further DNA sequences coding for the same CDR3. The chain employs TRBV7-9 and TRBJ2-7, with D possibly being TRBD2 (5 bases). CDR3 size: 13 residues. Germline-derived CDR1 and CDR2 are SEHNR and FQNEAQ (reference sequence). V lost 1 base to trimming and J lost 4 bases, with 8 bases between them. CDR3 loop: CASSLGRGYEQYF. The CDR3 coding sequence is TGTGCCAGCAGCTTAGGCAGAGGGTACGAGCAGTACTTC.

The chain employs TRBV4-1 and TRBJ2-7; TRBD1 matches 9 bases. The junction had 11 bases not matched to a gene; V was cut back by 3 bases and J by 2 bases. The CDR3 has 17 residues. Germline V gene data show CDR1 as MGHRA and CDR2 as YSYEKL. The CDR3 region has the DNA TGCGCCAGCAGCCACCAGCACCGGGGACAGGGTGCCTACGAGCAGTACTTC. This translates into CASSHQHRGQGAYEQYF.

V usage is TRBV5-4 and J usage is TRBJ1-1; 8 nucleotides align to TRBD1. With 0 bases clipped from V and 6 bases from J, the junction kept 7 bases outside the gene matches. CDR3 length: 15 amino acids. The germline gives CDR1 SGHNT, CDR2 YYREEE (reference sequence). The CDR3 region has the DNA TGTGCCAGCAGCTTGGGCCCAGGGGGCAGATCTGAAGCTTTCTTT. Its protein is CASSLGPGGRSEAFF.

The genes are TRBV7-9 and TRBJ2-6; D not resolved. The ends were cut back, 3 bases at V and 2 bases at J, with 11 bases in the middle. Looked up from germline, CDR1 is SEHNR and CDR2 is FQNEAQ (reference sequence). There are 16 residues in the CDR3. The CDR3 spells CASSFSNFPGANVLTF. CDR3 nucleotide sequence: TGTGCCAGCAGCTTTTCCAACTTCCCTGGGGCCAACGTCCTGACTTTC.

This clone was counted only a few times. The genes are TRBV7-9 and TRBJ1-1; 8 nucleotides agree with TRBD1. This CDR3 has 11 residues. The V gene end was trimmed by 5 bases and the J gene end by 8 bases; junction bases not matched to a gene: 1. Germline loops: CDR1 SEHNR, CDR2 FQNEAQ (reference sequence). The CDR3 DNA reads as TGTGCCAGCAGCCGGGACAGGGAAGCTTTCTTT. Its protein product is CASSRDREAFF.

The chain recombines TRBV11-2 with TRBJ2-1; D ambiguous. The CDR3 loop spans 13 amino acids. Germline V lookup: CDR1 SGHAT, CDR2 FQNNGV. V dropped 4 bases and J dropped 7 bases, with 11 bases sitting between them. The CDR3 nucleotides are TGTGCCAGCAGCTCCGGCAGCCGGAATGAGCAGTTCTTC. Protein: CASSSGSRNEQFF.

The chain employs TRBV5-5 and TRBJ1-2; possible D gene TRBD1, 6 bases. Germline-derived CDR1 and CDR2 are SGHKS and YYEKEE (reference sequence). V was clipped by 0 bases and J by 4 bases, with 10 bases between them. This CDR3 region has 14 residues. CDR3 amino acids: CASSLAGGLYGYTF. CDR3 bases: TGTGCCAGCAGCTTGGCCGGGGGCCTCTATGGCTACACCTTC.

This rearrangement joins TRBV28 to TRBJ2-3; possible D gene TRBD1, 6 bases. V was clipped by 4 bases and J by 7 bases, with 12 bases between them. Looked up from germline, CDR1 is MDHEN and CDR2 is SYDVKM. This CDR3 contains 13 residues. CDR3 sequence: CASSYLRGNTQYF. CDR3 sequence (DNA): TGTGCCAGCAGTTACCTCAGGGGAAATACGCAGTATTTT.

The chain combines TRBV5-1 with TRBJ2-3, with D perhaps matching TRBD2 (5 bases). V was shortened by 0 bases and J by 0 bases, with 11 bases between the two germline ends. Germline V gives CDR1 SGHRS, CDR2 YFSETQ. The CDR3 extends over 16 amino acids. The CDR3: CASSLEFPGSTDTQYF. The CDR3, as DNA: TGCGCCAGCAGCTTGGAGTTTCCGGGGAGCACAGATACGCAGTATTTT.

CDR3 amino acids: CASRPDRLYYEQYF. CDR3 in DNA: TGTGCCAGCAGACCCGACAGACTCTACTACGAGCAGTACTTC. The rearrangement links TRBV6-5 to TRBJ2-7; a weak D match, TRBD1 (5 bases). Per germline, CDR1 MNHEY and CDR2 SVGAGI. The CDR3 is made up of 14 amino acids. Trimming stripped 6 bases from V and 3 bases from J, with 15 bases between.